These T cell receptor beta chains were read from a single sample in a study of cytomegalovirus exposure and HLA in healthy donors. Clones were read by immunoSEQ multiplex PCR, and TCRdb kept only the in-frame ones, dropping some. The repertoire consists of more than 90,000 clones, with around 80% occurring once and the leading ten covering approximately 8.4%. Sequenced: PBMCs. These TCRs come from a human donor in good health. Each CDR3 is given with its conserved first and last residue. The D gene is left open where the match is weak. Rows may omit the clone size; those that give it use once, few, many or a size class.

V gene	J gene	CDR3 length	clone size	D gene	CDR3 protein	CDR3 DNA
TRBV10-2	TRBJ2-7	14	-	TRBD2	CASSDMGGESEQYF	TGCGCCAGCAGTGATATGGGGGGGGAAAGCGAGCAGTACTTC
TRBV7-9	TRBJ2-4	11	-	-	CASSFSDIQYF	TGTGCCAGCAGCTTTAGCGACATTCAGTACTTC
TRBV5-4	TRBJ2-1	14	-	-	CASSSDFSRDEQFF	TGTGCCAGCAGCTCGGACTTTTCAAGGGATGAGCAGTTCTTC
TRBV5-1	TRBJ2-1	15	-	TRBD2	CASSSSGTTYNEQFF	TGCGCCAGCAGCTCCTCCGGGACTACCTACAATGAGCAGTTCTTC
TRBV4-1	TRBJ2-1	17	-	-	CASSQGGGLGGYDEQFF	TGCGCCAGCAGCCAAGGGGGGGGGCTTGGAGGTTATGATGAGCAGTTCTTC
TRBV11-2	TRBJ2-7	16	-	TRBD1	CASSLAPGQASYEQYF	TGTGCCAGCAGCCTAGCCCCCGGACAGGCCTCCTACGAGCAGTACTTC
TRBV15	TRBJ2-7	17	few	TRBD1	CATSSPEAGTGRYEQYF	TGTGCCACCAGCAGTCCGGAGGCGGGGACAGGGAGATACGAGCAGTACTTC
TRBV11-2	TRBJ2-1	14	-	TRBD1	CASSPRQGYNEQFF	TGTGCCAGCAGCCCCCGACAGGGTTACAATGAGCAGTTCTTC
TRBV10-1	TRBJ2-2	19	-	TRBD2	CASSESGTSGRVQAGELFF	TGCGCCAGCAGTGAGTCCGGGACTAGCGGGAGGGTTCAGGCCGGGGAGCTGTTTTTT
TRBV4-1	TRBJ2-1	16	-	-	CASGVDSGPGYNEQFF	TGCGCCAGCGGCGTAGATTCTGGGCCAGGTTACAATGAGCAGTTCTTC
TRBV19	TRBJ2-3	17	-	TRBD2	CASSRSGLAVKADTQYF	TGTGCCAGTAGTCGTTCGGGACTAGCGGTTAAAGCAGATACGCAGTATTTT
TRBV18	TRBJ2-5	14	-	-	CASSPLGGSETQYF	TGTGCCAGCTCACCACTAGGGGGAAGCGAGACCCAGTACTTC
TRBV11-2	TRBJ2-7	15	-	TRBD2	CASSLEAGDRYEQYF	TGTGCCAGCAGCTTAGAGGCGGGAGATCGCTACGAGCAGTACTTC
TRBV6-4	TRBJ2-3	18	once	TRBD2	CASSDSRLAGTSTDTQYF	TGTGCCAGCAGTGACTCCCGACTAGCGGGGACTAGCACAGATACGCAGTATTTT
TRBV7-7	TRBJ2-7	14	-	-	CASSPDMTTSEQYF	TGTGCCAGCAGTCCTGACATGACGACATCCGAGCAGTACTTC
TRBV19	TRBJ1-4	12	-	-	CASRIRGEKLFF	TGTGCCAGTAGGATCAGGGGTGAAAAACTGTTTTTT
TRBV5-4	TRBJ2-3	15	-	TRBD1	CASSFGTGSTDTQYF	TGTGCCAGCAGCTTTGGGACAGGGAGCACAGATACGCAGTATTTT
TRBV15	TRBJ2-7	14	once	-	CATSSDGHSYEQYF	TGTGCCACCAGCAGCGACGGACACTCCTACGAGCAGTACTTC
TRBV7-8	TRBJ2-7	13	-	-	CASSLRTAYEQYF	TGTGCCAGCAGCTTACGGACAGCCTACGAGCAGTACTTC
TRBV12-5	TRBJ2-1	14	once	TRBD2	CASADSGDGGEQFF	TGTGCTAGTGCCGATAGCGGGGACGGAGGCGAGCAGTTCTTC
TRBV9	TRBJ1-2	15	-	-	CASSGTRVLGYGYTF	TGTGCCAGCAGCGGAACCAGGGTCCTAGGCTATGGCTACACCTTC
TRBV19	TRBJ1-6	15	-	TRBD1	CASSTGNPYNSPLHF	TGTGCCAGCTCGACAGGGAACCCCTATAATTCACCCCTCCACTTT
TRBV7-9	TRBJ2-3	13	-	-	CASSLASQTTQYF	TGTGCCAGCAGCTTAGCGTCACAGACCACGCAGTATTTT
TRBV6-6	TRBJ2-7	13	-	-	CASSYQGRNEQYF	TGTGCCAGCAGTTACCAGGGGAGAAACGAGCAGTACTTC
TRBV30	TRBJ1-4	13	-	-	CASGGATNEKLFF	TGTGCCTCGGGGGGTGCAACTAATGAAAAACTGTTTTTT
TRBV9	TRBJ1-4	15	-	-	CASSSVGGGGEKLFF	TGTGCCAGCAGTAGTGTCGGGGGCGGGGGTGAAAAACTGTTTTTT
TRBV9	TRBJ1-3	13	-	-	CASSVYGGNTIYF	TGTGCCAGCAGCGTATACGGGGGAAACACCATATATTTT
TRBV6-6	TRBJ1-2	14	-	-	CASSSGLTGGGYTF	TGTGCCAGCAGTTCGGGACTCACGGGGGGTGGCTACACCTTC
TRBV19	TRBJ1-6	14	-	-	CASSIQELNSPLHF	TGTGCCAGTAGTATACAGGAACTTAATTCACCCCTCCACTTT
TRBV5-1	TRBJ2-1	17	-	-	CASSHGGVERSYNEQFF	TGCGCCAGCAGCCACGGGGGAGTGGAGCGGAGTTACAATGAGCAGTTCTTC
TRBV5-4	TRBJ1-3	16	-	TRBD1	CASRDLQGAAGNTIYF	TGTGCCAGCAGAGACTTGCAGGGGGCGGCTGGAAACACCATATATTTT
TRBV15	TRBJ2-2	18	-	TRBD1	CATSRVRDRGPLAGELFF	TGTGCCACCAGCAGAGTCCGGGACAGGGGGCCATTGGCCGGGGAGCTGTTTTTT
TRBV19	TRBJ2-5	15	-	-	CASSTTLRRAGTQYF	TGTGCCAGTAGTACAACCCTGAGAAGGGCGGGGACCCAGTACTTC
TRBV19	TRBJ1-5	15	-	TRBD1	CASSRDRGFNQPQHF	TGTGCCAGTAGTAGAGACAGGGGCTTCAATCAGCCCCAGCATTTT
TRBV6-5	TRBJ1-2	14	-	TRBD1	CASSPLDREGGYTF	TGTGCCAGCAGTCCCTTGGACAGGGAGGGTGGCTACACCTTC
TRBV5-1	TRBJ2-2	16	-	TRBD2	CASSSGLADYTGELFF	TGCGCCAGCAGCTCGGGACTAGCGGATTACACCGGGGAGCTGTTTTTT
TRBV2	TRBJ1-2	13	-	-	CASSPTGGYGYTF	TGTGCCAGCAGTCCAACGGGGGGTTATGGCTACACCTTC
TRBV7-2	TRBJ2-1	16	-	-	CASSLYGDTRLDEQFF	TGTGCCAGCAGCTTATACGGGGACACACGCCTCGATGAGCAGTTCTTC
TRBV18	TRBJ1-2	15	-	-	CASSPRDEIGDGYTF	TGTGCCAGCTCACCGCGGGACGAGATAGGGGATGGCTACACCTTC
TRBV19	TRBJ1-1	13	-	-	CASSSQINTEAFF	TGTGCCAGTAGTAGCCAGATTAACACTGAAGCTTTCTTT
TRBV19	TRBJ2-7	14	-	-	CASSIGGPNYEQYF	TGTGCCAGTAGTATAGGGGGGCCAAACTACGAGCAGTACTTC